What follows is one T cell receptor (beta chain) and its context. The sample comes from a study of T cells after somatic rescue of genetic block. The method was immunoSEQ multiplex PCR; TCRdb's version includes in-frame clones alone and lacks a portion of them. This sample yields roughly 51,000 clones, of which approximately 96% are seen a single time; roughly 0.074% belongs to the top ten. The germline V and J ends were trimmed by 1 base and 2 bases, with 9 bases remaining between them. CDR3 length: 14 residues. Per germline, CDR1 SGHNT and CDR2 YYREEE (reference sequence). The receptor was isolated from a child in the first two years of life. Sequencing was done on a sample of peripheral blood mononuclear cells (PBMCs). The chain has TRBV5-4 and TRBJ2-5, with D possibly TRBD1 on 6 matching bases. The CDR3 bases are TGTGCCAGCAGCTTGCACAGGGAACAAGAGACCCAGTACTTC. This codes for CASSLHREQETQYF.